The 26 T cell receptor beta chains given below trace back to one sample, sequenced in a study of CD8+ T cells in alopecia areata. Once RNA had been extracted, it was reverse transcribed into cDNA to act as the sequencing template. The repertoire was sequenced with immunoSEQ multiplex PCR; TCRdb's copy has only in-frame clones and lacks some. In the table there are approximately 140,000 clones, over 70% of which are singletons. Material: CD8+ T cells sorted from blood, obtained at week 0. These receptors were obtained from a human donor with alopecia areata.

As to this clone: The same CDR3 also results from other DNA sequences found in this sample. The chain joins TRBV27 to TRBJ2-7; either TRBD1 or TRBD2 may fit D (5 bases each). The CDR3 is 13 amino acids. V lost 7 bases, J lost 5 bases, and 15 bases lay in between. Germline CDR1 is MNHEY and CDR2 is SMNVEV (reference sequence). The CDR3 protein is CASIGTGLDEQYF. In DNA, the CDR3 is TGTGCCAGCATCGGGACGGGGCTTGACGAGCAGTACTTC.

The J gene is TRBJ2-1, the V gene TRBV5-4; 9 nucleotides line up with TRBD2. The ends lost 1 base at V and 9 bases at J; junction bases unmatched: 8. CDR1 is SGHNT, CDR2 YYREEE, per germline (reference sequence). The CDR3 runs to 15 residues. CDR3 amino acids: CASSLWGSGGFEQFF. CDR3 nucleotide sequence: TGTGCCAGCAGCTTGTGGGGTAGCGGGGGCTTTGAGCAGTTCTTC.

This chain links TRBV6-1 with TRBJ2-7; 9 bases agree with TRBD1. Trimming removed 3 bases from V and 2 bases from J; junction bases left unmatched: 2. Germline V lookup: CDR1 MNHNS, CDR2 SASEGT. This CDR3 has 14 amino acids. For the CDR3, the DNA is TGTGCCAGCAGTGATTGGACAGGGGCCTACGAGCAGTACTTC. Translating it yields CASSDWTGAYEQYF.

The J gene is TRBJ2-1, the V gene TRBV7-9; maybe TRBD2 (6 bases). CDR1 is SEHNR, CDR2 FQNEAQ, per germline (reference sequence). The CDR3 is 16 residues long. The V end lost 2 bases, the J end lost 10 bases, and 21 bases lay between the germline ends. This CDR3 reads CASSLNAGRGWNEQFF. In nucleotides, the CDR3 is TGTGCCAGCAGCTTAAATGCTGGCCGGGGGTGGAACGAGCAGTTCTTC.

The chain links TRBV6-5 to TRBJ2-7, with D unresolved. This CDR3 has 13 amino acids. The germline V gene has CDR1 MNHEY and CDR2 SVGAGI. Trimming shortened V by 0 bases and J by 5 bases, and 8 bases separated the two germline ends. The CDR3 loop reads CASSYSELNEQYF. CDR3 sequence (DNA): TGTGCCAGCAGTTACTCGGAATTGAACGAGCAGTACTTC.

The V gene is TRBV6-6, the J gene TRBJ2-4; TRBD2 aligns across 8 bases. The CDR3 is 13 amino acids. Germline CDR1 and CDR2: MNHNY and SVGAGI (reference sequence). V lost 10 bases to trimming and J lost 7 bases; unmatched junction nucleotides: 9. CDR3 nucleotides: TGTGCCAACTATCGGACTAGCCACAACATTCAGTACTTC. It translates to CANYRTSHNIQYF.

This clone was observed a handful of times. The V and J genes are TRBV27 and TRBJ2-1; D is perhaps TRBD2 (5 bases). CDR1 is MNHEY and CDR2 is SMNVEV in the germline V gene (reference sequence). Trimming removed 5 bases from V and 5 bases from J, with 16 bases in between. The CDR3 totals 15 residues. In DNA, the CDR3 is TGTGCCAGCAGTCCGGACTCGACCGGACACAATGAGCAGTTCTTC. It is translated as CASSPDSTGHNEQFF.

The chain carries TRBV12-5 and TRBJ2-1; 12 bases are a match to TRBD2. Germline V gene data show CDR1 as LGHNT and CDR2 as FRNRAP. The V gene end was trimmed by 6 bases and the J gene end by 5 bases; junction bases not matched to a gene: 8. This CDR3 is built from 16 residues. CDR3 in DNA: TGTGCTAGTGGCCCAACCCTAGCGGGGGGGCACAATGAGCAGTTCTTC. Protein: CASGPTLAGGHNEQFF.

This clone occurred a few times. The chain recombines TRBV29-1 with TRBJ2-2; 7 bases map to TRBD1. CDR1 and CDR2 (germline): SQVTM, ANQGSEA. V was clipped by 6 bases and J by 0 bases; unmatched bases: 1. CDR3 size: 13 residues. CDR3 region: CSVDRTNTGELFF. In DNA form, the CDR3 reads TGCAGCGTGGACAGGACGAACACCGGGGAGCTGTTTTTT.

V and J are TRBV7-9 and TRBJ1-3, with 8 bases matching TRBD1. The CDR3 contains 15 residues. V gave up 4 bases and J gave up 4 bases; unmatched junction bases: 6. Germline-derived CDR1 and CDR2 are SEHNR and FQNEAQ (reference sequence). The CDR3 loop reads CASSSGQGRGNTIYF. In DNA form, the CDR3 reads TGTGCCAGCAGCTCCGGACAGGGAAGGGGAAACACCATATATTTT.

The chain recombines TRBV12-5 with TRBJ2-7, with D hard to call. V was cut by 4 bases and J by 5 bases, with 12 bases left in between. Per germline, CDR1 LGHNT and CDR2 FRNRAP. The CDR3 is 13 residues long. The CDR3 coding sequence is TGTGCTAGTGGTTCCAACCCTTTACACGAGCAGTACTTC. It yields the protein CASGSNPLHEQYF.

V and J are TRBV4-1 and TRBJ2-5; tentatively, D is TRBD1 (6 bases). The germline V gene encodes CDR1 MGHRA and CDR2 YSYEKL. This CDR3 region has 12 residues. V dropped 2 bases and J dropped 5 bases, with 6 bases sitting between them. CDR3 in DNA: TGCGCCAGCAGCCAACAGGGGGAGACCCAGTACTTC. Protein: CASSQQGETQYF.

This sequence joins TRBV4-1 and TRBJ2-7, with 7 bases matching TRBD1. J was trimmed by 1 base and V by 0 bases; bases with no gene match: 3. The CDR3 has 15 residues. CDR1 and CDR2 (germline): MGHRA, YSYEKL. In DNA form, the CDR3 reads TGCGCCAGCAGCCAAGAACCCAGGGGGTCCTACGAGCAGTACTTC. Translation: CASSQEPRGSYEQYF.

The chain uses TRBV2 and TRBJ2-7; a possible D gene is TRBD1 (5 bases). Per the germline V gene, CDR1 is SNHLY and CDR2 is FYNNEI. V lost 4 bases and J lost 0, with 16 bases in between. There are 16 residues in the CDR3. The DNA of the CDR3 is TGTGCCAGCAGTGGAAGTGACAGCCCCTACTCCTACGAGCAGTACTTC. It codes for CASSGSDSPYSYEQYF.

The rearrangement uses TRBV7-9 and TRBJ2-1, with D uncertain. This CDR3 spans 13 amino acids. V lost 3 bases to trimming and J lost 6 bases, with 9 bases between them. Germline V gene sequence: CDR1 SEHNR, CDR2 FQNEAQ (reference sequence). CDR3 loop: CASSFSTLNEQFF. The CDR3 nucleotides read TGTGCCAGCAGCTTCAGTACCCTCAATGAGCAGTTCTTC. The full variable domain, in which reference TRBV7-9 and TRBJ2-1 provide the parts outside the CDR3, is DTGVSQNPRHKITKRGQNVTFRCDPISEHNRLYWYRQTLGQGPEFLTYFQNEAQLEKSRLLSDRFSAERPKGSFSTLEIQRTEQGDSAMYLCASSFSTLNEQFFGPGTRLTVL.

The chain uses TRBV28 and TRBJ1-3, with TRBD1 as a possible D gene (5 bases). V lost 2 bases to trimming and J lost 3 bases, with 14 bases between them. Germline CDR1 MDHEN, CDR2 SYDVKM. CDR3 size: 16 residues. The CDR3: CASSLGAGQGGNTIYF. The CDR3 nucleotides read TGTGCCAGCAGTTTAGGGGCCGGGCAGGGTGGAAACACCATATATTTT.

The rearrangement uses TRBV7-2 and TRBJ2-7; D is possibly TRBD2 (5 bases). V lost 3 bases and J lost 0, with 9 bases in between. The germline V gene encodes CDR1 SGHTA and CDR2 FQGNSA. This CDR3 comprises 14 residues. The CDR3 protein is CASSFWETSYEQYF. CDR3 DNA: TGTGCCAGCAGCTTTTGGGAGACCTCCTACGAGCAGTACTTC.

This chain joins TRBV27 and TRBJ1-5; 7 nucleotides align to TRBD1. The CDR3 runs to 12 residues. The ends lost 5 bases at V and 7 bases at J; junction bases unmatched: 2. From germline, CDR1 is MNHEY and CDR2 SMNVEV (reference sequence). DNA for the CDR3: TGTGCCAGCAGTACGACAGGGCAGCCCCAGCATTTT. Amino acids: CASSTTGQPQHF.

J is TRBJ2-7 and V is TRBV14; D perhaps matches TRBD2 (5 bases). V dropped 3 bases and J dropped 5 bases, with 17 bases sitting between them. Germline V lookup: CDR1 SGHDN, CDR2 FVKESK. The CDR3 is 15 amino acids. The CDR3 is CASSHRTGVMDEQYF. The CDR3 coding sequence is TGTGCCAGCAGCCACAGGACTGGGGTGATGGACGAGCAGTACTTC.

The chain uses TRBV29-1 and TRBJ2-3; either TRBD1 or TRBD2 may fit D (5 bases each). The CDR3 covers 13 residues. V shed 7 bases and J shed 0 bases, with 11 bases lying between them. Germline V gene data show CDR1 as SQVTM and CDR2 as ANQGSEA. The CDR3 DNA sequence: TGCAGCGCGGGGCACACTAGCACAGATACGCAGTATTTT. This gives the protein CSAGHTSTDTQYF.

The CDR3 loop is CASSLVADNEQFF. The CDR3, as DNA: TGTGCCAGCAGCTTAGTAGCCGACAATGAGCAGTTCTTC. The chain carries TRBV7-8 and TRBJ2-1; D unclear. Deletions cut 1 base from V and 5 bases from J, with 6 bases between. The CDR3 loop spans 13 amino acids. Germline CDR1 SGHVS, CDR2 FQNEAQ.

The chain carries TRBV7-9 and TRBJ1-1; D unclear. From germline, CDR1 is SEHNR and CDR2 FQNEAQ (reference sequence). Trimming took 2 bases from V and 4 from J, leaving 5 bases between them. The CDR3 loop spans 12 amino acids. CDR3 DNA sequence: TGTGCCAGCAGCTTATCGTCCACTGAAGCTTTCTTT. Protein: CASSLSSTEAFF. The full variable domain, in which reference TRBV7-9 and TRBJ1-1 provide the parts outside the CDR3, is DTGVSQNPRHKITKRGQNVTFRCDPISEHNRLYWYRQTLGQGPEFLTYFQNEAQLEKSRLLSDRFSAERPKGSFSTLEIQRTEQGDSAMYLCASSLSSTEAFFGQGTRLTVV.

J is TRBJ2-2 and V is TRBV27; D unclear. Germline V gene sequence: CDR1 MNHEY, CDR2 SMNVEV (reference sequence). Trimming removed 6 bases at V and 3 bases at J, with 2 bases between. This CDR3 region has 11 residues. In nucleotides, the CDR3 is TGTGCCAGCAGCCACACCGGGGAGCTGTTTTTT. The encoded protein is CASSHTGELFF.

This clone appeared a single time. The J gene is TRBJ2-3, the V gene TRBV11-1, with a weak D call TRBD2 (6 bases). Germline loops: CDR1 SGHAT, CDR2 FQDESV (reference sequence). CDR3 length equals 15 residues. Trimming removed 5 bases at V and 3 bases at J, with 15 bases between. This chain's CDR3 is CASSPRDGGTDTQYF. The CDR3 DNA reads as TGTGCCAGCAGCCCGCGGGACGGAGGGACAGATACGCAGTATTTT.

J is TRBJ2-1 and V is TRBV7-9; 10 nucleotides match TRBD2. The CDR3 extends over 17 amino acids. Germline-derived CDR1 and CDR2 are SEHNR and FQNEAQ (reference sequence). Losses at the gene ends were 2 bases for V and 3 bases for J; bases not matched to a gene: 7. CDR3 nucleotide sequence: TGTGCCAGCAGCTTATTCCCTAGCGGGGGCCACTACAATGAGCAGTTCTTC. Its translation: CASSLFPSGGHYNEQFF.

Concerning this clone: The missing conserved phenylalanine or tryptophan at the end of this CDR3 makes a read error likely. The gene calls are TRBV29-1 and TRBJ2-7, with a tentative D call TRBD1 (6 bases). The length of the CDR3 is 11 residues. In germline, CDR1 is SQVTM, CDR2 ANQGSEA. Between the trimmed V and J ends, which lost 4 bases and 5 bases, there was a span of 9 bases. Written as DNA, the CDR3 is TGCAGCGTTGTGGGGGCGGACGAGCAGTACCTC. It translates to CSVVGADEQYL.